The 14 T cell receptor beta chains below were found in one sample sequenced in a study of regulatory T cells in long-lasting Graves disease. In building TCR beta libraries, iRepertoire HTBI primers were used together with Arm-PCR of CDR3 regions. TCRdb analysed the multiplex PCR reads with MiXCR anew, one entry per CDR3 protein. Here the sample spans roughly 700,000 distinct CDR3 sequences, about 30% being singletons. Indicated time point: persistent/refractory GD, antithyroid drugs over 5 years with positive TRAb. PBMCs provided the RNA from which the TCR library was made. Sample: peripheral blood mononuclear cells (PBMCs), taken when the disease was refractory, from a patient treated with antithyroid drugs. These receptors all stem from a female donor with Graves disease.

The sample holds a few counts of this clonotype. J is TRBJ1-1 and V is TRBV7-6, with a possible D match to TRBD1 (5 bases). The CDR3 has 14 residues. Trimming cost V 1 base and J 4 bases, with 10 bases left between them. Per germline, CDR1 SGHVS and CDR2 FNYEAQ. CDR3: CASSLGEGVTEAFF. The DNA of the CDR3 is TGTGCCAGCAGCTTAGGGGAAGGGGTCACTGAAGCTTTCTTT. The full variable domain, its missing parts supplied by reference TRBV7-6 and TRBJ1-1, is GAGVSQSPRYKVTKRGQDVALRCDPISGHVSLYWYRQALGQGPEFLTYFNYEAQQDKSGLPNDRFSAERPEGSISTLTIQRTEQRDSAMYRCASSLGEGVTEAFFGQGTRLTVV.

This rearrangement joins TRBV5-1 to TRBJ2-5; 7 positions agree with TRBD2. Per germline, CDR1 SGHRS and CDR2 YFSETQ. The CDR3 length is 15 residues. V shed 0 bases and J 7 bases; nucleotides not matched to a gene: 9. Written as DNA, the CDR3 is TGCGCCAGCAGCTTGGTGGGGGAGGGCCGGGGGACCCAGTACTTC. This sequence encodes CASSLVGEGRGTQYF.

This clonotype was seen ten or more times. The chain carries TRBV28 and TRBJ1-6; D is possibly TRBD1 (6 bases). Trimming took off 10 bases at V and 7 bases at J, with 17 bases between the two ends. Germline V CDR1 and CDR2: MDHEN, SYDVKM. The CDR3 runs to 14 residues. CDR3 nucleotide sequence: TGTGCCACCTGGGGGCGCCTCGGCAATTCACCCCTCCACTTT. As protein: CATWGRLGNSPLHF.

The J gene is TRBJ2-5, the V gene TRBV7-9; TRBD2 matches 11 bases. V shed 5 bases and J 1 base; nucleotides not matched to a gene: 6. Germline CDR1 SEHNR, CDR2 FQNEAQ (reference sequence). This CDR3 is built from 16 residues. The CDR3 DNA reads TGTGCCAGCAGCAGACTAGCGGGACTGCTCCAAGAGACCCAGTACTTC. Residues: CASSRLAGLLQETQYF.

The sample holds a few counts of this clonotype. The rearrangement joins TRBV10-2 to TRBJ1-5; a weak D match, TRBD1 (5 bases). Germline V gene sequence: CDR1 WSHSY, CDR2 SAAADI. CDR3 size: 15 residues. Trimming removed 4 bases from V and 2 bases from J, with 12 bases in between. The CDR3 DNA is TGCGCCAGCAGTGTGGCAGGGCGTGGCAATCAGCCCCAGCATTTT. Protein sequence: CASSVAGRGNQPQHF.

The chain combines TRBV29-1 with TRBJ2-1, with a possible D match to TRBD1 (5 bases). Germline CDR1 reads SQVTM; CDR2 reads ANQGSEA. V gave up 1 base and J gave up 0 bases, with 10 bases separating them. The CDR3 spans 15 residues. CDR3 sequence: CSVEGGRSSYNEQFF. The CDR3 DNA reads TGCAGCGTTGAAGGGGGCCGCAGCTCCTACAATGAGCAGTTCTTC.

In this sample, this clonotype turned up a few times. This chain connects TRBV19 to TRBJ2-7, with unresolved D. V shed 9 bases and J shed 7 bases, with 13 bases lying between them. This CDR3 is 11 amino acids long. Germline CDR1 and CDR2: LNHDA and SQIVND (reference sequence). CDR3 region: CASSSYSEQYF. CDR3 DNA sequence: TGTGCCAGCAGTTCCTACAGTGAGCAGTACTTC.

V gene TRBV6-2 or TRBV6-3 combines with J gene TRBJ2-7; 14 nucleotides match TRBD2. Germline V gene lookup returns CDR1 MNHEY and CDR2 SVGEGT. The CDR3 contains 15 residues. V lost 2 bases to trimming and J lost 7 bases; unmatched junction nucleotides: 4. Written as DNA, the CDR3 is TGTGCCAGCAGTTACCGACTAGCGGGAGGGGGAGAGCAGTACTTC. This encodes CASSYRLAGGGEQYF.

V usage is TRBV19 and J usage is TRBJ2-7, with TRBD1 identical over 9 bases. J lost 2 bases, V lost 4 bases, and 3 bases had no gene match. The CDR3 has 14 amino acids. Germline values: CDR1 LNHDA, CDR2 SQIVND (reference sequence). Written as DNA, the CDR3 is TGTGCCAGTAGTAAGACAGGGGGAGCCTACGAGCAGTACTTC. Its protein is CASSKTGGAYEQYF.

This chain connects TRBV10-3 to TRBJ1-3, with D possibly being TRBD1 (6 bases). The V end lost 5 bases, the J end lost 0 bases, and 11 bases lay between the germline ends. The CDR3 extends over 15 amino acids. CDR1 is ENHRY and CDR2 is SYGVKD in the germline V gene. This CDR3 reads CAISWDTISGNTIYF. CDR3 DNA sequence: TGTGCCATCAGTTGGGACACTATCTCTGGAAACACCATATATTTT.

The chain is built from TRBV20-1 and TRBJ2-7, with D tentatively TRBD2 (6 bases). CDR3 length equals 15 residues. Trimming took 0 bases from V and 4 from J, leaving 16 bases between them. Germline V gene lookup returns CDR1 DFQATT and CDR2 SNEGSKA (reference sequence). This CDR3 is CSARDSAPGLYEQYF. The CDR3 DNA sequence: TGCAGTGCTAGAGATTCGGCCCCGGGACTTTACGAGCAGTACTTC.

The table lists this clonotype with many counts. The chain uses TRBV12-3 or TRBV12-4 and TRBJ2-7; 10 nucleotides match TRBD1. J gave up 5 bases and V 5 bases, and 3 bases lay outside the gene matches. The CDR3 length is 13 residues. CDR3 sequence reads: CASSRTGGHEQYF. In nucleotides, the CDR3 is TGTGCCAGCAGTCGGACAGGGGGTCACGAGCAGTACTTC.

There are a few counts of this clonotype. The chain combines TRBV6-2 or TRBV6-3 with TRBJ1-4, with D unclear. V was trimmed by 2 bases and J by 0 bases, leaving 7 bases between them. Germline V gives CDR1 MNHEY, CDR2 SVGEGT. The CDR3 contains 15 residues. The DNA of the CDR3 is TGTGCCAGCAGTTACGCACAAGCAACTAATGAAAAACTGTTTTTT. Protein product: CASSYAQATNEKLFF.

The table lists this clonotype with many counts. The J gene is TRBJ1-1, the V gene TRBV7-3; D uncertain. Germline loops: CDR1 SGHTA, CDR2 FQGTGA. This CDR3 comprises 13 residues. V lost 4 bases to trimming and J lost 0 bases, with 6 bases between them. The CDR3 spells CASSSGVNTEAFF. In nucleotides, the CDR3 is TGTGCCAGCAGCTCCGGTGTGAACACTGAAGCTTTCTTT.